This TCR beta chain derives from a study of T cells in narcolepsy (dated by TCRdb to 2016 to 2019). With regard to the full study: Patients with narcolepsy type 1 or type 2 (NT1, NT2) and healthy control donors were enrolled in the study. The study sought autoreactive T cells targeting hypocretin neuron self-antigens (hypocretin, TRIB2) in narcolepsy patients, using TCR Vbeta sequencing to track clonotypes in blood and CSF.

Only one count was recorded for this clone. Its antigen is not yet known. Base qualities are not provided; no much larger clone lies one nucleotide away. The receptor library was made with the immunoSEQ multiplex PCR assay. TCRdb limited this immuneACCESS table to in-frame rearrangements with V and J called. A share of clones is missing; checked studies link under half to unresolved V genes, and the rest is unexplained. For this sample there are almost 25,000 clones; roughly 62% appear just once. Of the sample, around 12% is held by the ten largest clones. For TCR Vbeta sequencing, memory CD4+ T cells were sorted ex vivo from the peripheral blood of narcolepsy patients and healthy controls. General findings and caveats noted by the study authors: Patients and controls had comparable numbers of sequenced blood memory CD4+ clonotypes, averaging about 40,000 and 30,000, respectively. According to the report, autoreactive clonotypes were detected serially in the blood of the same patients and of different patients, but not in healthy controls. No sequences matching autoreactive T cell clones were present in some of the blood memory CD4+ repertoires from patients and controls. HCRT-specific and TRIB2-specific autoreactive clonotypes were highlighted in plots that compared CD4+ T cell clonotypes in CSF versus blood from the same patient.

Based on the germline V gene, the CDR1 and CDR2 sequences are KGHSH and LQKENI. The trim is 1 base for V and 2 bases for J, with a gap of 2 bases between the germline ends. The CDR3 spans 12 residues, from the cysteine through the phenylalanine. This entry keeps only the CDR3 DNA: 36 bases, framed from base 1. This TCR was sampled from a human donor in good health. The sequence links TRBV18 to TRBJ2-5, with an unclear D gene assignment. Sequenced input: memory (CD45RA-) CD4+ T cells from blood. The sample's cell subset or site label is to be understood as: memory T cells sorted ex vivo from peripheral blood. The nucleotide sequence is TGTGCCAGCTCACCACAGCAAGAGACCCAGTACTTC. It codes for CASSPQQETQYF.